This T cell receptor (beta chain) was found in a study of shared clonotypes between healthy human individuals (dated by TCRdb to the early 2020s). General notes on the study: The cohort included a few men and a couple of women between 18 and 49 years of age. For each donor, CD4 naive and CD4 memory were each given three plates, CD8 naive was given two plates, and CD8 memory was given one plate. Blood TCR repertoires of four to six healthy adults were deeply sequenced to estimate repertoire size and the extent of clonotype sharing between individuals. Different laboratories and diverse techniques were used to prepare libraries and sequence TCR repertoires, to increase sequencing depth and limit assay-specific biases. Each donor's leukapheresis produced roughly between roughly 0.85 and 10 billion PBMCs.

Overall study outcomes, separate from this receptor: Roughly 5% of naive CD4, roughly 3.5% of naive CD8, roughly 2.4% of memory CD4, and 0.35% to 0.4% of memory CD8 clonotypes were shared across a few donors. Compared with non-shared clonotypes, the clonotypes found in all four sorted-subset donors had higher generation probabilities. Because the study included only a small number of donors, the genetic and exposure-history diversity represented was limited. Naive subsets generally had larger estimated clonotype richness than memory subsets did. Pairwise subsampling led to the expectation that sequencing depth would affect the degree of clonotype sharing among donors. Sampling was limited to blood, and TCR repertoires in tissue likely differ from TCR repertoires in blood. Even with the large sequencing depth, rarefaction of the sorted-subset datasets indicated that sequencing was incomplete.

Using the deep immunoSEQ assay, TCR CDR3 regions were amplified from genomic DNA by multiplex PCR. For each cell subset, the extracted genomic DNA was distributed evenly across all wells of several immunoSEQ 96-well plates, and each plate served as one replicate. For sorted subsets, roughly 200 ng genomic DNA, equal to 25,000 to 35,000 T cell genomes, was loaded into each replicate PCR. Purified libraries were quantified with a Qubit 3.0 fluorometer, sized on a Bioanalyzer 2100, and re-quantified with the KAPA Library Quantification kit. Every immunoSEQ 96-well plate was sequenced on a dedicated single-read 150-cycle Illumina NextSeq 550 flow cell. As for the authors' bioinformatics: Because only junctional sequences without quality scores were contained in the immunoSEQ output, filtering matching that applied to full-length reads could not be performed. To assign V/J genes and CDR3, sequences were annotated against IMGT germline references using PyIR, a Python wrapper for IgBLAST v1.9. Reads were filtered out if the reads had weak V/J assignments (E-value above 1e-6), no CDR3, stop codons, out-of-frame junctions, or ambiguous translated residues. V3J clonotypes were defined as sequences sharing an identical inferred V gene, J gene, and CDR3 amino acid sequence. To compute the percentage overlap between repertoires, the number of shared unique clonotypes was divided by the size of the smaller repertoire. Repertoire richness was assessed with RTK rarefaction, the Chao1 estimator, and Recon v2.1 estimates of unobserved clonotypes. Generation probabilities were computed with OLGA for all TCRbeta clonotypes obtained by the gDNA method from four donors. In its TCRdb copy, this immuneACCESS table keeps in-frame sequences only and misses some clones. Where compared with another copy, unresolved V genes explain less than half of these, and the others have no known cause. V and J calls and clone size are given by that table; D and trimming were obtained from the DNA. In all, the sample holds over a million clones, and 95% to 99% of those were seen once. Together, the top ten hold 0.4% to 0.55% of the sample.

Comment on this clone: This receptor's antigen is unknown. No base quality values were provided; no much bigger clone lies one nucleotide off.

The donors were healthy, HIV-negative adults who had no recently reported acute infections or vaccinations. All donors were Caucasian adults living in Nashville, Tennessee, USA. CD4+ T cells were enriched through magnetic negative selection, after which naive cells were positively selected on CD45RA and the remaining negative fraction served as the memory subset. After blood collection by leukapheresis, PBMCs were isolated using Ficoll-Histopaque density gradient centrifugation and then cryopreserved in the vapor phase of liquid nitrogen. Analytical flow cytometry was used to check the purity and quantity of every magnetically sorted T cell population. Each sorted fraction had its genomic DNA isolated and then quantified by UV absorbance on a Nanodrop 2000c. Taken from the germline V gene (reference sequence), the CDR1 and CDR2 loops are SEHNR and FQNEAQ. Trimmed from V: 6 bases; trimmed from J: 0 bases; junction bases lacking a gene match: 14. The CDR3 measures 18 amino acids from cysteine to phenylalanine. Only the CDR3 DNA stays, 54 bases, in frame from base 1.

The sequencing sample was made of naive CD4+ T cells sorted from blood. The sample's cell subset or site label, decoded: CD45RA+ positively selected. The receptor was isolated from a man aged 25-45 years in good health. This sequence uses TRBV7-9 and TRBJ1-3, with 7 middle bases fitting TRBD1. At the DNA level, the sequence is TGTGCCAGCAGAGGAGAAAAGGGGGCAGGGGTCTCTGGAAACACCATATATTTT. The resulting protein is CASRGEKGAGVSGNTIYF.